This T cell receptor beta chain was documented in a study of glioma-infiltrating T cells. Study outcomes and limitations: Very few CDR3 sequences were shared between tissue and blood. Non-neoplastic patients had below-expected tissue-blood divergence, while all gliomas exceeded expectation.

Unmatched junction bases numbered 3, after V lost 3 bases and J lost 2 bases. Germline lookup yields CDR1 KGHSH and CDR2 LQKENI. The CDR3 is 14 amino acids. The iRepertoire nested amplicon-rescue multiplex PCR amplified TCR alpha and beta CDR3s from RNA. TCRdb re-analysed the multiplex PCR reads in MiXCR, keeping a single row per CDR3 protein. The data show 35,000 to 45,000 distinct CDR3 sequences, around 20% seen once. This clonotype showed up many times. Antigen specificity is unknown. The sequencing sample was made of glioma tissue, nonneoplastic brain tissue, or PBMCs (not recorded which). The chain employs TRBV18 and TRBJ2-5; 7 nucleotides align to TRBD1. The receptor's source is a human donor with low-grade glioma or glioblastoma, undergoing nonglioma brain surgery, or in good health (not recorded which). The CDR3 sequence is CASSPRDRQETQYF. The CDR3 DNA reads TGTGCCAGCTCACCGAGGGACAGACAAGAGACCCAGTACTTC.